This T cell receptor beta chain was recovered during a study of blood T cells in healthy people across ages. A second PCR of 7 to 11 cycles used a sample-barcoded 5' primer and a J-beta primer mix. TCRdb fed the 5' RACE reads into MiXCR, producing one record per CDR3 protein. Of fewer than 2 million distinct CDR3 sequences in the sample, 39% are singletons; the top ten hold roughly 24%. A note on this clonotype: One junction end does not reproduce the germline sequence, and a read error may be involved.

The source is a human donor in good health. The sequencing sample was made of blood.

CDR3 in DNA: TGTGCCAGCAGCTCAGGAAACTCCTACGAGCGGTACTTC. This translates into CASSSGNSYERYF. V gene TRBV7-3 combines with J gene TRBJ2-7, with unresolved D. Germline CDR1 reads SGHTA; CDR2 reads FQGTGA. The CDR3 sequence is 13 residues long.